This paragraph reports one T cell receptor (beta chain). J was trimmed by 3 bases and V by 0 bases; bases with no gene match: 3. Germline CDR1 SGHDT, CDR2 YYEEEE. This CDR3 has 15 amino acids. These data belong to a study of blood T cell repertoires in COVID-19. At the level of the study: Specimens from acute and convalescent COVID-19 originated in the United States, Italy and Spain. In each case, the material was cDNA or gDNA derived from T cells, B-cell-depleted T cells, or PBMCs.

The study recruited people aged roughly 18 to 100 years across approximately 23 US areas. TCRdb keeps only in-frame clones here, not all; method: immunoSEQ multiplex PCR. The sample records approximately 180,000 clones, around 80% being singletons. This receptor was obtained from a man aged 50 to 60 who had recovered from COVID-19. The specimen was PBMCs or T cells enriched from blood (not recorded which). This sequence joins TRBV5-6 and TRBJ1-2; 9 nucleotides agree with TRBD1. CDR3 DNA: TGTGCCAGCAGCTTGGGGACAGGGGTGGACTATGGCTACACCTTC. It codes for CASSLGTGVDYGYTF.